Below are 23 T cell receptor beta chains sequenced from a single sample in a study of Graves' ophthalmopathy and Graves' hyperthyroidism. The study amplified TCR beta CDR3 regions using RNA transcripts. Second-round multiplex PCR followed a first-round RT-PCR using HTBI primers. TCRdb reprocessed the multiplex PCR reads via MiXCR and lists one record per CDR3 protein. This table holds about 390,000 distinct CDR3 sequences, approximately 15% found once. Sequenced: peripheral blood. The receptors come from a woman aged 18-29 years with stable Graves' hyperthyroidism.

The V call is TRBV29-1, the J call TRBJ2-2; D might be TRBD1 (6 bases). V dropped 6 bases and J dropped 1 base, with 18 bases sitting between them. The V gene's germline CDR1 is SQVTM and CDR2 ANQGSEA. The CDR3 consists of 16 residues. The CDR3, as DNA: TGCAGCGTCCAGACAGGAAACAAGGAGAACACCGGGGAGCTGTTTTTT. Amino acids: CSVQTGNKENTGELFF.

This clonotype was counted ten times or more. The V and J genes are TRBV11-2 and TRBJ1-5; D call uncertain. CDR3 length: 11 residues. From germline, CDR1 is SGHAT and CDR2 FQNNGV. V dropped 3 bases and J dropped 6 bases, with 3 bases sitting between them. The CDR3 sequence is CASSFLQPQHF. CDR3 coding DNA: TGTGCCAGCAGCTTTCTTCAGCCCCAGCATTTT.

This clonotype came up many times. CDR3 amino acids: CASSFGFASYEQYF. DNA of the CDR3: TGTGCCAGCAGCTTTGGGTTTGCCTCCTACGAGCAGTACTTC. J is TRBJ2-7 and V is TRBV13; D unresolved. This CDR3 has 14 residues. CDR1 is PRHDT and CDR2 is FYEKMQ in the germline V gene (reference sequence). V was clipped by 3 bases and J by 0 bases, with 9 bases between them.

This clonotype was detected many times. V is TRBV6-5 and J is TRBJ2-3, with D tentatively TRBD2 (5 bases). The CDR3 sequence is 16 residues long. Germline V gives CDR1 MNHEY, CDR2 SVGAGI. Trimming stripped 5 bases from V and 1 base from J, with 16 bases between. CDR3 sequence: CASSLRGSQGTDTQYF. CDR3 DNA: TGTGCCAGCAGTCTACGAGGGTCTCAAGGCACAGATACGCAGTATTTT.

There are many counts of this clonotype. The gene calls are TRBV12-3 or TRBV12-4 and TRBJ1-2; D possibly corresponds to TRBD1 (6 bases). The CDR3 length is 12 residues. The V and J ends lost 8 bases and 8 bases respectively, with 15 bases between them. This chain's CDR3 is CASGDTPTGYTF. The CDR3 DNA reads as TGTGCCAGCGGGGACACCCCCACGGGCTACACCTTC.

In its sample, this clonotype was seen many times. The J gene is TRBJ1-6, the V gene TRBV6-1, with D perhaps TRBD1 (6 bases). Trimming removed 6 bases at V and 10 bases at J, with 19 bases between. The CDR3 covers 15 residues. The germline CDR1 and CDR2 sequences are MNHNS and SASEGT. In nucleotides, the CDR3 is TGTGCCAGCAGCCCTACAGGGAGATTGGGGTCACCCCTCCACTTT. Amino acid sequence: CASSPTGRLGSPLHF.

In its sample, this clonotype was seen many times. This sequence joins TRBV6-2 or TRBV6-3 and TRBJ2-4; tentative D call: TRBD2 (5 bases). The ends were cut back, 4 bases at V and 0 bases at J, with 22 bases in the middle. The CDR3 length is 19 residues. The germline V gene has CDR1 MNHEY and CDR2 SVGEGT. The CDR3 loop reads CASSSYSKSGSLAKNIQYF. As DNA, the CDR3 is TGTGCCAGCAGTTCCTACTCCAAGAGCGGATCACTAGCCAAAAACATTCAGTACTTC.

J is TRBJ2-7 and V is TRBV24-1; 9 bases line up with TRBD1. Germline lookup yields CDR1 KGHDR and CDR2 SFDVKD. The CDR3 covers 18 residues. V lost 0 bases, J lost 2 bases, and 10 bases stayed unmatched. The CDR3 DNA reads TGTGCCACCAGTGATTTGCCCGGGAGACAGGGGGTTGCCTACGAGCAGTACTTC. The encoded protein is CATSDLPGRQGVAYEQYF.

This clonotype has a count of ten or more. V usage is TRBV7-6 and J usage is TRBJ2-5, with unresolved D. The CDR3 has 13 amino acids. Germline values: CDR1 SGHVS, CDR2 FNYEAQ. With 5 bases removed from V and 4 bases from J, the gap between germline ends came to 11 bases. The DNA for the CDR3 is TGTGCCAGCAGCAAGACCCCGGGAGAGACCCAGTACTTC. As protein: CASSKTPGETQYF.

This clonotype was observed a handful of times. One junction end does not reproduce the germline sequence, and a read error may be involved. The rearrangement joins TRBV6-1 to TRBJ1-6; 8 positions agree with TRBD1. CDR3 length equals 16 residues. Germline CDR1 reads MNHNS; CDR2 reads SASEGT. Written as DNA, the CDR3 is TGTGCCAGCGGCCAGGACAGGGTTCCCCTTAGTTCACACCTCCACTTT. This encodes CASGQDRVPLSSHLHF.

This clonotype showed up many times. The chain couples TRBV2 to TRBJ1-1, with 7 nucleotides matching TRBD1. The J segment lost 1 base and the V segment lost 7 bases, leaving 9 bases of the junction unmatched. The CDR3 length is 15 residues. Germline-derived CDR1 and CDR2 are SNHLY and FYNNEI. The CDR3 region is CASIIGAGGNTEAFF. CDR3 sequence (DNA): TGTGCCAGCATAATTGGGGCAGGGGGGAACACTGAAGCTTTCTTT. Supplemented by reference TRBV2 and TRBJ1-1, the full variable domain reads EPEVTQTPSHQVTQMGQEVILRCVPISNHLYFYWYRQILGQKVEFLVSFYNNEISEKSEIFDDQFSVERPDGSNFTLKIRSTKLEDSAMYFCASIIGAGGNTEAFFGQGTRLTVV.

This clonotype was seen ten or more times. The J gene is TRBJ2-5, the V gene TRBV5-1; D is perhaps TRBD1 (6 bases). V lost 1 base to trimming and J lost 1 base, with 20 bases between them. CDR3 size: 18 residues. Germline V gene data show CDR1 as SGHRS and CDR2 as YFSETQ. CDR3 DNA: TGCGCCAGCAGCTTGTCGCAGGGGAGTTGGGAATCCCAAGAGACCCAGTACTTC. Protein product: CASSLSQGSWESQETQYF.

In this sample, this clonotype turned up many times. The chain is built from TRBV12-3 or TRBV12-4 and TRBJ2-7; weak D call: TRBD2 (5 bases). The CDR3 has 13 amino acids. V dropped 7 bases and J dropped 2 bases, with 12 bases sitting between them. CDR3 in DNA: TGTGCCAGCACTTCCGGACTGGCCTACGAGCAGTACTTC. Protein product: CASTSGLAYEQYF.

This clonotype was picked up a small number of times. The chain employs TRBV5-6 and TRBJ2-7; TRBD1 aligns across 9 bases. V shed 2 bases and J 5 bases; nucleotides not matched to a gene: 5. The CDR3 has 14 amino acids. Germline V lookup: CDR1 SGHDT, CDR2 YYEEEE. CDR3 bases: TGTGCCAGCAGCTTTGGGACAGGGAACGACGAGCAGTACTTC. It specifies CASSFGTGNDEQYF.

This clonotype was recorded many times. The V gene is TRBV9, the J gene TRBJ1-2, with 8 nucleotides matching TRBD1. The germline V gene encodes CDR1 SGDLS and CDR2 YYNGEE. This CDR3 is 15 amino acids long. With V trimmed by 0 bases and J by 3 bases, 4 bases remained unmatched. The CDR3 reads CASSVATGEDYGYTF. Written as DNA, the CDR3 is TGTGCCAGCAGCGTAGCGACAGGGGAGGACTATGGCTACACCTTC.

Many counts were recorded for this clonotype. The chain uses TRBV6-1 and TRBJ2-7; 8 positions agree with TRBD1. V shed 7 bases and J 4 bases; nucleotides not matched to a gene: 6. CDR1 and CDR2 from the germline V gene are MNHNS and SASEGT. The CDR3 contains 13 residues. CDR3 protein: CASKQGAAYEQYF. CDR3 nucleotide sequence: TGTGCCAGCAAGCAGGGGGCTGCATACGAGCAGTACTTC.

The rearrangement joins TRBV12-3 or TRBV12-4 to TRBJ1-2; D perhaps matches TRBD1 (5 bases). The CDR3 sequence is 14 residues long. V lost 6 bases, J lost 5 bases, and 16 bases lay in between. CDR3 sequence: CASSLTRDGYGYTF. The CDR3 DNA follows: TGTGCCAGCAGCCTAACCCGGGACGGATATGGCTACACCTTC.

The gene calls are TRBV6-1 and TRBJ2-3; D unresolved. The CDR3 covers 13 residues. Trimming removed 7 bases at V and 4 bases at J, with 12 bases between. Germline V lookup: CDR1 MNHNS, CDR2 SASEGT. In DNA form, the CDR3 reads TGTGCCAGCAAGGTCACCTCCTCAGATACGCAGTATTTT. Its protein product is CASKVTSSDTQYF.

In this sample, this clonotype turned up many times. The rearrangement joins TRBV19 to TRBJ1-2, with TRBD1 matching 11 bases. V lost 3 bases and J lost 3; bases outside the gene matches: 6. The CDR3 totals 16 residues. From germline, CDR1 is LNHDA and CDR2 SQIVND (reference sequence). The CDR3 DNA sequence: TGTGCCAGTAGTATTCAGAGGACAGGGGGCTACTATGGCTACACCTTC. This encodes CASSIQRTGGYYGYTF.

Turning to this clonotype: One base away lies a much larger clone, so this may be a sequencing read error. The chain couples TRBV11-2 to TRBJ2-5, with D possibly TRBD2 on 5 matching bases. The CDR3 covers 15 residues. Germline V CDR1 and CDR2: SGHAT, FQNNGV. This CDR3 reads CASSPVVTGEETQDF. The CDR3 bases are TGTGCCAGCAGCCCCGTTGTAACCGGGGAAGAGACCCAGGACTTC.

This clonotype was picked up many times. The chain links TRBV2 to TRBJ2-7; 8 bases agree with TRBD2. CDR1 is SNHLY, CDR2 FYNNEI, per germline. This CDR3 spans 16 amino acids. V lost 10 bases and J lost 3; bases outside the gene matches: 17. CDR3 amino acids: CATDLGSFGGVYEQYF. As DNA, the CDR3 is TGTGCCACCGACCTAGGGTCTTTCGGGGGGGTCTACGAGCAGTACTTC.

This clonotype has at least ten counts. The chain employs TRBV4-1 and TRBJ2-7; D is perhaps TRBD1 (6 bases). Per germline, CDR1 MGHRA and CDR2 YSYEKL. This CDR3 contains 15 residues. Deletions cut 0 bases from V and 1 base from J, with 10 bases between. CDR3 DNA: TGCGCCAGCAGCCAAGAACAGGGTACATCCTACGAGCAGTACTTC. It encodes CASSQEQGTSYEQYF.

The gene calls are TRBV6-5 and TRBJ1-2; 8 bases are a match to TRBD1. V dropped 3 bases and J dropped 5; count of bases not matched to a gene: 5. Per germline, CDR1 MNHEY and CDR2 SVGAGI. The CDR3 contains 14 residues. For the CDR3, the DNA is TGTGCCAGCAGTTATCAGGGGGCGAGATATGGCTACACCTTC. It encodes CASSYQGARYGYTF.